This TCR beta chain was sequenced during a study of T cell responses to AZD1222 COVID-19 vaccine. The V end was cut by 7 bases, the J end by 1 base, with 13 bases between. Germline CDR1 and CDR2: MDHEN and SYDVKM. CDR3 length: 14 residues. Analyses pooled second doses at about 4 or about 12 weeks. Sequenced by immunoSEQ multiplex PCR; TCRdb stores in-frame clones only, minus some. Here the sample spans 90,000 to 120,000 clones, around 92% being singletons. Notes on the study in general: Only six people who got AZD1222 tested seropositive at baseline. Researchers report vaccine-associated CD4 TCRs spanning spike, with dominance at 160-218 and 743-854. Receipt of two AZD1222 doses was followed by a rise in Spike-specific TCR breadth and depth.

Turning to this clone: As yet, its antigen is unknown.

This sequence originates from an adult who received the AZD1222 COVID-19 vaccine. The specimen comprised peripheral blood, sampled 28 days after the second AZD1222 dose. The chain joins TRBV28 to TRBJ1-1; D is unclear. The CDR3 spells CASTILAENTEAFF. The CDR3 DNA reads TGTGCCAGCACCATTCTAGCAGAGAACACTGAAGCTTTCTTT.